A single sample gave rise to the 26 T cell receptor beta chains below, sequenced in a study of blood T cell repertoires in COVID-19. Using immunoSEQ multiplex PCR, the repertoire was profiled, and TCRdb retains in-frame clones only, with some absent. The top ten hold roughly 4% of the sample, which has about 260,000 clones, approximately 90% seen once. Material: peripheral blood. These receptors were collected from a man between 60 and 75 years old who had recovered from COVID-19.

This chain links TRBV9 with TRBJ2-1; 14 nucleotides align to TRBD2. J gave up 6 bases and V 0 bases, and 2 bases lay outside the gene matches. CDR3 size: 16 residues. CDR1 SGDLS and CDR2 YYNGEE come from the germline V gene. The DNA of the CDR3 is TGTGCCAGCAGCGTAGGACTAGCGGGGGGGCTCAATGAGCAGTTCTTC. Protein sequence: CASSVGLAGGLNEQFF. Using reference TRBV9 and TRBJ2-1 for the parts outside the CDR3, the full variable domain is DSGVTQTPKHLITATGQRVTLRCSPRSGDLSVYWYQQSLDQGLQFLIQYYNGEERAKGNILERFSAQQFPDLHSELNLSSLELGDSALYFCASSVGLAGGLNEQFFGPGTRLTVL.

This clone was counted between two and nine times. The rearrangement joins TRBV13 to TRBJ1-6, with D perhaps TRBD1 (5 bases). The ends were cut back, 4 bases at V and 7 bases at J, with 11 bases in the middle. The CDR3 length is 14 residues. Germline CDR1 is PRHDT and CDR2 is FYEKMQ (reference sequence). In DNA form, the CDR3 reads TGTGCCAGCAGCTGGGGCCGGGGGAATTCACCCCTCCACTTT. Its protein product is CASSWGRGNSPLHF. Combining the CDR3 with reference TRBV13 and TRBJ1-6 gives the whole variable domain AAGVIQSPRHLIKEKRETATLKCYPIPRHDTVYWYQQGPGQDPQFLISFYEKMQSDKGSIPDRFSAQQFSDYHSELNMSSLELGDSALYFCASSWGRGNSPLHFGNGTRLTVT.

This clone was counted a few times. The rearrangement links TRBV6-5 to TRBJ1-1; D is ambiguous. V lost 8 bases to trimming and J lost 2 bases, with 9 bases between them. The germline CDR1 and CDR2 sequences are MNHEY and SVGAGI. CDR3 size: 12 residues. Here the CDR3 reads CASHTLNTEAFF. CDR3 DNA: TGTGCCAGCCATACCCTAAACACTGAAGCTTTCTTT.

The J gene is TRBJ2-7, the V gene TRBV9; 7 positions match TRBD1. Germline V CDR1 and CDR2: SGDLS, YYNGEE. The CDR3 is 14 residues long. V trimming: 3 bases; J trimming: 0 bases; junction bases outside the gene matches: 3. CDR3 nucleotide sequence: TGTGCCAGCAGCGGACGGGACAGCTCCTACGAGCAGTACTTC. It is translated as CASSGRDSSYEQYF. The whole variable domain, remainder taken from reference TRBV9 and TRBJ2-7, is DSGVTQTPKHLITATGQRVTLRCSPRSGDLSVYWYQQSLDQGLQFLIQYYNGEERAKGNILERFSAQQFPDLHSELNLSSLELGDSALYFCASSGRDSSYEQYFGPGTRLTVT.

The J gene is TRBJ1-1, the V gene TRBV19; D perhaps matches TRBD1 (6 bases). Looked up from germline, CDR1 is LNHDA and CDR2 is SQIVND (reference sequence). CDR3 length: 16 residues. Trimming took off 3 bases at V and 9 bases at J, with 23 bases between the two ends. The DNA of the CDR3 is TGTGCCAGTAGTATCCTTCCCTTCGGACAGCAAAACCAAGCTTTCTTT. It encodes CASSILPFGQQNQAFF.

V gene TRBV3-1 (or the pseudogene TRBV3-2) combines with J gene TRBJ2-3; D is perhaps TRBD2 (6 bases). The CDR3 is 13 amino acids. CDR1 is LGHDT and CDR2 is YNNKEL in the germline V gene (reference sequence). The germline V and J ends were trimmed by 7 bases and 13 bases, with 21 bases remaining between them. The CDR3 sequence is CASNPKGSGSKYF. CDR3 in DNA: TGTGCCAGCAATCCCAAGGGGAGCGGGTCGAAGTATTTT.

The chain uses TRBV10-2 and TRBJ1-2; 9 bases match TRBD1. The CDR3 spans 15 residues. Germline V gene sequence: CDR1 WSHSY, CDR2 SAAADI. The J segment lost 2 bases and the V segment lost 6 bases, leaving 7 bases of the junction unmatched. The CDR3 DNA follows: TGCGCCAGCAGCAAGGGACAGGGCGGGAACTATGGCTACACCTTC. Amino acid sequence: CASSKGQGGNYGYTF.

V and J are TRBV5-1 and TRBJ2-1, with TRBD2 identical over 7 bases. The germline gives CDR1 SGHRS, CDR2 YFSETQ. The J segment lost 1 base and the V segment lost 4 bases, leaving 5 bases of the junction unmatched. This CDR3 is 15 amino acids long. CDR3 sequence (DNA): TGCGCCAGCAGCCGCGGGGGAACATCCTACAATGAGCAGTTCTTC. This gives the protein CASSRGGTSYNEQFF.

The CDR3 reads CASSPQRGGFGEQFF. CDR3 nucleotides: TGTGCCAGCAGCCCCCAGCGGGGGGGCTTCGGTGAGCAGTTCTTC. This rearrangement joins TRBV7-3 to TRBJ2-1, with 10 bases fitting TRBD2. Trimming cost V 5 bases and J 9 bases; bases outside gene matches: 10. In germline, CDR1 is SGHTA, CDR2 FQGTGA. The CDR3 is 15 residues long. The whole variable domain, filled in from reference TRBV7-3 and TRBJ2-1, reads GAGVSQTPSNKVTEKGKYVELRCDPISGHTALYWYRQSLGQGPEFLIYFQGTGAADDSGLPNDRFFAVRPEGSVSTLKIQRTERGDSAVYLCASSPQRGGFGEQFFGPGTRLTVL.

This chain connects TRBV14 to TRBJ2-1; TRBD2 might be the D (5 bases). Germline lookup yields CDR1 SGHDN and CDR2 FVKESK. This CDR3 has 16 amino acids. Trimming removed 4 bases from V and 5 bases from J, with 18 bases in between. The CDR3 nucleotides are TGTGCCAGCAGCCCCACCGGGCTAGCAGCCCACAATGAGCAGTTCTTC. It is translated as CASSPTGLAAHNEQFF.

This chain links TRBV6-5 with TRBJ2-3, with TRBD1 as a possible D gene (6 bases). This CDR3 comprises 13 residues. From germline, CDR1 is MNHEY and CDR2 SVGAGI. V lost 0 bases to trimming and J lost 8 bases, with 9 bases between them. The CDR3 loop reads CASSYSQGSTQYF. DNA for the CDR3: TGTGCCAGCAGTTACTCGCAGGGGAGTACGCAGTATTTT.

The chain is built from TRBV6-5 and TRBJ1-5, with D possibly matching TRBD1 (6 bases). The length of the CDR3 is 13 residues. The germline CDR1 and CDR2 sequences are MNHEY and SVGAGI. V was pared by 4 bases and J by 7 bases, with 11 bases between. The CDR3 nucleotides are TGTGCCAGCAGTTTAACAGGGAACCAGCCCCAGCATTTT. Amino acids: CASSLTGNQPQHF.

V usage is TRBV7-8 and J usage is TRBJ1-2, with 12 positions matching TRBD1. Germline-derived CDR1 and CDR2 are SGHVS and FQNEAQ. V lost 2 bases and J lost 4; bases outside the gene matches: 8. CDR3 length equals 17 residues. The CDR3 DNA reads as TGTGCCAGCAGCTTAATGGGGACAGGGGGCAGAGGCTATGGCTACACCTTC. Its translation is CASSLMGTGGRGYGYTF.

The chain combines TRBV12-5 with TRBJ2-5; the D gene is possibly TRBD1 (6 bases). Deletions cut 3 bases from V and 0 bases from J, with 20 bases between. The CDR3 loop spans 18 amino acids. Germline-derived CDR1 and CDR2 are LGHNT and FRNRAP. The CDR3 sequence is CASGFPTLGGRHQETQYF. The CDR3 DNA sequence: TGTGCTAGTGGTTTCCCCACTTTAGGGGGACGGCACCAAGAGACCCAGTACTTC.

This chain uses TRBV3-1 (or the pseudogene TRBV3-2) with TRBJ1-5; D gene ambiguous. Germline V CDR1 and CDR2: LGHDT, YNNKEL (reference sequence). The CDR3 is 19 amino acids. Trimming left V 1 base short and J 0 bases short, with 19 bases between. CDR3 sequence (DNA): TGTGCCAGCAGCCAAGTTTATCCTCCCCGGGGTATTAGCAATCAGCCCCAGCATTTT. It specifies CASSQVYPPRGISNQPQHF.

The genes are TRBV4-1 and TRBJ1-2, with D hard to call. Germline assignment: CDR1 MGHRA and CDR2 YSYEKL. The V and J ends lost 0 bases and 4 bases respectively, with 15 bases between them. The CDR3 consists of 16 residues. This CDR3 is CASSQDLAGNRYGYTF. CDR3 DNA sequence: TGCGCCAGCAGCCAAGATCTGGCAGGAAACCGCTATGGCTACACCTTC.

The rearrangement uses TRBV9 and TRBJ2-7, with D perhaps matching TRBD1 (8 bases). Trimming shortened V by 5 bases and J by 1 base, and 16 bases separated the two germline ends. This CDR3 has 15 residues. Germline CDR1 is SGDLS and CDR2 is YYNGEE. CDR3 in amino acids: CASRSGTGGSYEQYF. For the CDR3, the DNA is TGTGCCAGCAGGAGCGGGACAGGAGGTTCCTACGAGCAGTACTTC.

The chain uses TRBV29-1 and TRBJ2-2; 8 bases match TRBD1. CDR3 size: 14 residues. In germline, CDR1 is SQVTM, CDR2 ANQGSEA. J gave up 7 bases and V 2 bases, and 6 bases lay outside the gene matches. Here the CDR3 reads CSVETQGEGGELFF. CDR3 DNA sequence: TGCAGCGTTGAAACACAGGGGGAAGGCGGGGAGCTGTTTTTT.

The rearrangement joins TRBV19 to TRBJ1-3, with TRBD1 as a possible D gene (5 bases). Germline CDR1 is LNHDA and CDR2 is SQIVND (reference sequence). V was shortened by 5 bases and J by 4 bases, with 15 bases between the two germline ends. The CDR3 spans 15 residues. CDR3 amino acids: CASSLRGAPGNTIYF. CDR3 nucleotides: TGTGCCAGTAGTCTCCGCGGGGCGCCAGGAAACACCATATATTTT.

The CDR3 region has the DNA TGTGCCAGCAGTTACGACAGGGCCACAGATACGCAGTATTTT. Residues: CASSYDRATDTQYF. This rearrangement joins TRBV6-5 to TRBJ2-3; 7 nucleotides match TRBD1. This CDR3 is 14 amino acids long. From germline, CDR1 is MNHEY and CDR2 SVGAGI. V shed 2 bases and J 2 bases; nucleotides not matched to a gene: 1.

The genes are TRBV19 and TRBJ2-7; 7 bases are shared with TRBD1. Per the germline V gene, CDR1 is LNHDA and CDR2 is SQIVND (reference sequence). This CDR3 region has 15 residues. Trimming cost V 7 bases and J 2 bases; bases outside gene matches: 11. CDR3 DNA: TGTGCCAGTAAAGACCCCGGGACAGCAACCTACGAGCAGTACTTC. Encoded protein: CASKDPGTATYEQYF.

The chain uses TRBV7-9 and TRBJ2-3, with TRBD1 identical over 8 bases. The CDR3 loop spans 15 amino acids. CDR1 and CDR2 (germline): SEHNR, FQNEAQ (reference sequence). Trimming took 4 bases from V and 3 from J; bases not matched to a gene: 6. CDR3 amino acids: CASSSDRVVTDTQYF. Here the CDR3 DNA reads TGTGCCAGCAGCTCGGACAGGGTCGTTACAGATACGCAGTATTTT.

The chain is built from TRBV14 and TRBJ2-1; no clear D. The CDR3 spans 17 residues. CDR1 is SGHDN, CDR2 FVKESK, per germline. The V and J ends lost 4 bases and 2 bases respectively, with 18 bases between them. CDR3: CASSLASVAETYNEQFF. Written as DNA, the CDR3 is TGTGCCAGCAGCCTCGCTTCTGTGGCGGAGACCTACAATGAGCAGTTCTTC.

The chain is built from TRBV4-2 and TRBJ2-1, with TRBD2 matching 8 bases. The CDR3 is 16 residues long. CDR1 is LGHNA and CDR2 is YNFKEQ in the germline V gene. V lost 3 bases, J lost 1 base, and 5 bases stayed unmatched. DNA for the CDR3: TGTGCCAGCAGCCATTCGGGGGGGTGGTCCTACAATGAGCAGTTCTTC. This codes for CASSHSGGWSYNEQFF.

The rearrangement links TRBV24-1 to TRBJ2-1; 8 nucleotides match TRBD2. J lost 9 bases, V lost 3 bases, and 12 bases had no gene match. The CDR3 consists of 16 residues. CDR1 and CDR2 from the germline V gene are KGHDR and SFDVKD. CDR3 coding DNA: TGTGCCACCAGTGATACCCTCACGGGGGGGCTGAGTGAGCAGTTCTTC. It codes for CATSDTLTGGLSEQFF.

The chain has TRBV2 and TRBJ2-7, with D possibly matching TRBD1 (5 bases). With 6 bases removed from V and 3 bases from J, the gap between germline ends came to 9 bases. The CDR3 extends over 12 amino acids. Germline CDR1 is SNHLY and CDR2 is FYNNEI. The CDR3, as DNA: TGTGCCAGCAGAGGGGCCGGCTACGAGCAGTACTTC. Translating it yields CASRGAGYEQYF.